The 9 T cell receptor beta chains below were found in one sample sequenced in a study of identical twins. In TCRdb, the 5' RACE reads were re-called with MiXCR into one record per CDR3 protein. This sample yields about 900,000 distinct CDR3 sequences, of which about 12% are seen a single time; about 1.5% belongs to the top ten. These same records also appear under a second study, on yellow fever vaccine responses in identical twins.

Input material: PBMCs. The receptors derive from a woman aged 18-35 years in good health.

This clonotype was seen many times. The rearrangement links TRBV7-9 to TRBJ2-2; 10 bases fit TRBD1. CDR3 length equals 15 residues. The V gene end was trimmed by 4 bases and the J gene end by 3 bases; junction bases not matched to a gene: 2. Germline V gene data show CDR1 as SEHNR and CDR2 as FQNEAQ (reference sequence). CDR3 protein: CASSSGQGDTGELFF. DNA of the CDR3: TGTGCCAGCAGCTCCGGACAGGGGGACACCGGGGAGCTGTTTTTT.

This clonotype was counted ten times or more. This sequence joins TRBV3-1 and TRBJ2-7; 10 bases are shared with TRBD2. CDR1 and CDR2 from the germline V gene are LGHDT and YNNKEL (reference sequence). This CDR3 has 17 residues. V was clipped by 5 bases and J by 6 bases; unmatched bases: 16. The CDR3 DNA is TGTGCCAGCAGCAACATAGGGGCCCAGCGGGAGGGCTTCGAGCAGTACTTC. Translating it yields CASSNIGAQREGFEQYF.

The CDR3 coding sequence is TGCAGCGTTGAAGGGCACAGGGGTATTCAAGAGACCCAGTACTTC. Its translation: CSVEGHRGIQETQYF. This rearrangement joins TRBV29-1 to TRBJ2-5, with TRBD1 matching over 7 bases. Trimming at V came to 1 base and at J to 2 bases, leaving 7 bases not matched to a gene. Per the germline V gene, CDR1 is SQVTM and CDR2 is ANQGSEA. This CDR3 has 15 amino acids. The entire variable domain, with the rest obtained from reference TRBV29-1 and TRBJ2-5, is as follows: SAVISQKPSRDICQRGTSLTIQCQVDSQVTMMFWYRQQPGQSLTLIATANQGSEATYESGFVIDKFPISRPNLTFSTLTVSNMSPEDSSIYLCSVEGHRGIQETQYFGPGTRLLVL.

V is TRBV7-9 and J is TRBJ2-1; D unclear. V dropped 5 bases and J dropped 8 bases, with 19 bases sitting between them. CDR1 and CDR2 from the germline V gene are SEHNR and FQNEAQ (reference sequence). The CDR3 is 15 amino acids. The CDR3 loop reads CASSPPWSQRDEQFF. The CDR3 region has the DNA TGTGCCAGCAGCCCTCCCTGGAGTCAACGCGATGAGCAGTTCTTC. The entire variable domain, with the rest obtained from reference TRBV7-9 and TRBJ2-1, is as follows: DTGVSQNPRHKITKRGQNVTFRCDPISEHNRLYWYRQTLGQGPEFLTYFQNEAQLEKSRLLSDRFSAERPKGSFSTLEIQRTEQGDSAMYLCASSPPWSQRDEQFFGPGTRLTVL.

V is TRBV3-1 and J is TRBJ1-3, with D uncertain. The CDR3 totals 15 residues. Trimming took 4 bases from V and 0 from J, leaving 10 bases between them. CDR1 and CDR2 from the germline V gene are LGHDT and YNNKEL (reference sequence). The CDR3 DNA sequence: TGTGCCAGCAGCCCAACCCTGAGCTCTGGAAACACCATATATTTT. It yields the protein CASSPTLSSGNTIYF.

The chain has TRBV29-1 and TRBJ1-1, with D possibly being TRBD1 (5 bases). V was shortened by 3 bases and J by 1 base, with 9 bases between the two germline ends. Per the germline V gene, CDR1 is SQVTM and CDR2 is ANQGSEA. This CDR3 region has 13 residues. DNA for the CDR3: TGCAGCGTTGAGAGCGACAGGAACACTGAAGCTTTCTTT. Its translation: CSVESDRNTEAFF.

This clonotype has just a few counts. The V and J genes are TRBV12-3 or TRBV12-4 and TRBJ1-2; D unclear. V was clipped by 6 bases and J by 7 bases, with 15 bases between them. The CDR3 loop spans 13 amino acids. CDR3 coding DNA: TGTGCCAGCAGGTCACCGACGGTGTTTGGCTACACCTTC. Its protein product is CASRSPTVFGYTF.

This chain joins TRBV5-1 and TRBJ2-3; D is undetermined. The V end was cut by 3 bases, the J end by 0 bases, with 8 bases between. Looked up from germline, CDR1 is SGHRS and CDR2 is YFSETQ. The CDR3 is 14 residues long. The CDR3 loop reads CASSSQSSTDTQYF. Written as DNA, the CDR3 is TGCGCCAGCAGCTCCCAGAGTAGCACAGATACGCAGTATTTT.

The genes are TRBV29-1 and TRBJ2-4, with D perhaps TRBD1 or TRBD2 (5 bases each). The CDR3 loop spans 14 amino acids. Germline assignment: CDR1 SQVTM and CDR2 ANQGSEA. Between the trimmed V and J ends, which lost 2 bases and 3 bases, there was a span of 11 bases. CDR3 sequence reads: CSVELLGVKNIQYF. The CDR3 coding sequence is TGCAGCGTTGAACTACTAGGGGTCAAAAACATTCAGTACTTC. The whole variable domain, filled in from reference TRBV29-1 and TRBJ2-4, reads SAVISQKPSRDICQRGTSLTIQCQVDSQVTMMFWYRQQPGQSLTLIATANQGSEATYESGFVIDKFPISRPNLTFSTLTVSNMSPEDSSIYLCSVELLGVKNIQYFGAGTRLSVL.